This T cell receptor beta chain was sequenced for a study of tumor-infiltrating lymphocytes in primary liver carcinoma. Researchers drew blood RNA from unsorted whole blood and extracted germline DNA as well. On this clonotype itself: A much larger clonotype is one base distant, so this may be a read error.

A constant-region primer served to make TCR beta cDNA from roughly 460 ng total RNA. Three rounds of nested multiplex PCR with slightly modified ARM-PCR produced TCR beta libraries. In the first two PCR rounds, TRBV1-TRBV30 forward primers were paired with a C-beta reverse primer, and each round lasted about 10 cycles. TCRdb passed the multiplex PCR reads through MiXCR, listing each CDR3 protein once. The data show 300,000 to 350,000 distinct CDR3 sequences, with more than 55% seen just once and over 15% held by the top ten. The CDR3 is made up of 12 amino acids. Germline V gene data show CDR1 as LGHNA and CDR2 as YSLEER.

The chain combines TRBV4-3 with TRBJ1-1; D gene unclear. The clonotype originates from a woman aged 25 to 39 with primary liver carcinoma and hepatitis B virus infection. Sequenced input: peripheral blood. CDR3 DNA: TGCGCCTGCAGTGCGGCCGGTGCTGGTGCTTTCTTT. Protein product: CACSAAGAGAFF.